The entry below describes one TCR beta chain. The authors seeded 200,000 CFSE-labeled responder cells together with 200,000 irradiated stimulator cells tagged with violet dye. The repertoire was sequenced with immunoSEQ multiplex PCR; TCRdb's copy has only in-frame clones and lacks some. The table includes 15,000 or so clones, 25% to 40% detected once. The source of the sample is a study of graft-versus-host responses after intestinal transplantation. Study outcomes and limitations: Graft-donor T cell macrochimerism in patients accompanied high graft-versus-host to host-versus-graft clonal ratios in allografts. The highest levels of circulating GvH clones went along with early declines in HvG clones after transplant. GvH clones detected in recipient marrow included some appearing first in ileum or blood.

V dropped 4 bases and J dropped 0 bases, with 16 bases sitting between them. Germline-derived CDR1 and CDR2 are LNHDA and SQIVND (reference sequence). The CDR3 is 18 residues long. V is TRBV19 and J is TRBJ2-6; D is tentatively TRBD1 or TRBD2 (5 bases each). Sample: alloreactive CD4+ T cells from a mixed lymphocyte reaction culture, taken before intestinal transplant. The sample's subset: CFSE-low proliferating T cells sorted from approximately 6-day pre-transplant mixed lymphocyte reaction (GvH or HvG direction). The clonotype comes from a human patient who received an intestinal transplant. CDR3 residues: CASSTIARGLSGANVLTF. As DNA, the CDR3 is TGTGCCAGTAGTACCATAGCTCGGGGCCTCTCTGGGGCCAACGTCCTGACTTTC.